The source of this T cell receptor (beta chain) is a study of blood T cell repertoires in COVID-19. J lost 4 bases, V lost 7 bases, and 6 bases had no gene match. The CDR3 runs to 14 residues. Germline lookup yields CDR1 MDHEN and CDR2 SYDVKM. The data were produced by immunoSEQ multiplex PCR, yet TCRdb's version contains in-frame clones alone and is incomplete. The sample holds roughly 380,000 clones, about 80% seen once. The sequenced sample consisted of peripheral blood. The rearrangement links TRBV28 to TRBJ2-7; TRBD1 aligns across 11 bases. This sequence was found in a human donor with acute or convalescent COVID-19. The donor label of this sample is uncertain. CDR3 amino acids: CASTRTGGLYEQYF. The CDR3 DNA is TGTGCCAGCACCCGGACAGGGGGCTTGTACGAGCAGTACTTC.